This note documents a single TCR beta chain sequence. The protocol was immunoSEQ multiplex PCR, while the TCRdb copy is restricted to in-frame clones and leaves out a portion. The repertoire includes more than 300,000 clones, 85% to 90% of them detected once, and over 8.5% sits in the top ten. The source of the sample is a study of blood T cell repertoires in COVID-19. Participants had their cohort set by participant-reported clinical history. The CDR3 sequence is 12 residues long. V dropped 0 bases and J dropped 3 bases, with 6 bases sitting between them. Germline V lookup: CDR1 GTSNPN, CDR2 SVGIG (reference sequence).

The sequence was collected from a woman aged 25 to 39 who had recovered from COVID-19. This sequence joins TRBV30 and TRBJ2-7; D may be TRBD2 (5 bases). Sequencing was carried out using PBMCs or T cells enriched from blood (not recorded which). Written as DNA, the CDR3 is TGTGCCTGGAGTGTAGGGAGCTACGAGCAGTACTTC. Its protein is CAWSVGSYEQYF. Full variable domain (remainder filled in from reference TRBV30 and TRBJ2-7): SQTIHQWPATLVQPVGSPLSLECTVEGTSNPNLYWYRQAAGRGLQLLFYSVGIGQISSEVPQNLSASRPQDRQFILSSKKLLLSDSGFYLCAWSVGSYEQYFGPGTRLTVT.